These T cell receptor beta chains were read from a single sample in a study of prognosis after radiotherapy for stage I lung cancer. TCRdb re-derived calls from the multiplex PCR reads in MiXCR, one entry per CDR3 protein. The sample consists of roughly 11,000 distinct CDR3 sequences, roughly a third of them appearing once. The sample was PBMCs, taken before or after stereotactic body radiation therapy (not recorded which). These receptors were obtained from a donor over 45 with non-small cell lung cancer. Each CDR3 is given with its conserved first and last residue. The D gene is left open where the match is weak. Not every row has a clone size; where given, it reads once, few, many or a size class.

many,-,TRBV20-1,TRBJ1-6,TGCAGTGCTAGAGCGGGCCAGGATAATTCACCCCTCCACTTT,CSARAGQDNSPLHF
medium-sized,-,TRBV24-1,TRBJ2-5,TGTGCCACCAGTGACGCGGGATCTGAGACCCAGTACTTC,CATSDAGSETQYF
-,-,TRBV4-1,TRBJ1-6,TGCGCCAGCAGCCTACAGAGCTCCTATAATTCACCCCTCCACTTT,CASSLQSSYNSPLHF
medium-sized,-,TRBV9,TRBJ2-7,TGTGCCAGCAGCCTATGGGGGCGAGGGGACGAGCAGTACTTC,CASSLWGRGDEQYF
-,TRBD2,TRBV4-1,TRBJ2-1,TGCGCCAGCAGCCAACTGGGCGGGAGGGCCCACAATGAGCAGTTCTTC,CASSQLGGRAHNEQFF
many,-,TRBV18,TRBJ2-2,TGTGCCAGCTCACCCTTGATAACCCACACCGGGGAGCTGTTTTTT,CASSPLITHTGELFF
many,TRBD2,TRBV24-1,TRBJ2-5,TGTGCCACCAGTGATGGAGGTAGCGGGGGGGCACTGGAGACCCAGTACTTC,CATSDGGSGGALETQYF
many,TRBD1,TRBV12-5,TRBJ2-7,TGTGCTAGTGGTTCAAGGACAGGGCACCTCAGGGGATACGAGCAGTACTTC,CASGSRTGHLRGYEQYF
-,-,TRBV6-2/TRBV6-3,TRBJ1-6,TGTGCCAGCAGAGAAGCGACGGGGGACCGTTCACCCCTCCACTTT,CASREATGDRSPLHF
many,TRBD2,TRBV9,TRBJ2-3,TGTGCCAGCAGCGTTAGACTAGCGGGGGCTGATACGCAGTATTTT,CASSVRLAGADTQYF
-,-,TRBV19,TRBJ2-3,TGTGCCAATACAACCGAACGTTCGATAGCGGCTAGCACAGATACGCAGTATTTT,CANTTERSIAASTDTQYF
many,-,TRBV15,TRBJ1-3,TGTGCCACCAGCAGCCAACACGCAAGCTCTGGAAACACCATATATTTT,CATSSQHASSGNTIYF
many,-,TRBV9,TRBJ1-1,TGTGCCAGCAGCGGGAAAACAGGGTTGAACACTGAAGCTTTCTTT,CASSGKTGLNTEAFF
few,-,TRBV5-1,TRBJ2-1,TGCGCCAGCAGCTTGAAAAGGCATGAGCAGTTCTTC,CASSLKRHEQFF
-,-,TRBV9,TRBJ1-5,TGTGCCAGCAGCGTAGTCGGGGCCAGGGGCAGCAATCAGCCCCAGCATTTT,CASSVVGARGSNQPQHF
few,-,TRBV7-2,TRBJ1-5,TGTGCCAGCAGCTCCTCTATTCCACAGGGAAATCAGCCCCAGCATTTT,CASSSSIPQGNQPQHF
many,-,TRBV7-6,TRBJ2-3,TGTGCCAGCAGCTTATTAGGGTTAGGGGGGGCCACAGATACGCAGTATTTT,CASSLLGLGGATDTQYF
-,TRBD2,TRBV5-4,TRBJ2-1,TGTGCCAGCAGCAACCAACTAGCGGGAGTGGGAAATGAGCAGTTCTTC,CASSNQLAGVGNEQFF
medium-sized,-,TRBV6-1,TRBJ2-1,TGTGCCAGCAGGACAACTAGCAAGAATGAGCAGTTCTTC,CASRTTSKNEQFF
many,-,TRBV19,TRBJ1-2,TGTGCCAGTAGTATTGCCCTGGGGGACTATGGCTACACCTTC,CASSIALGDYGYTF
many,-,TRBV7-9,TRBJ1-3,TGTGCCAGCGGTCACGGCCCCTCTGGAAACACCATATATTTT,CASGHGPSGNTIYF
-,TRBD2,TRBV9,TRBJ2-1,TGTGCCAGCATCGCGGGACTAGCCCTATACAATGAGCAGCTCTTC,CASIAGLALYNEQLF
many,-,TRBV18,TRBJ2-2,TGTGCCAGCTCACCGCGGACAGCGAACACCGGGGAGCTGTTTTTT,CASSPRTANTGELFF